This T cell receptor beta chain was captured in a study of neurological immune-mediated disorders. The study's findings and limits: HTLV-1-associated myelopathy had the most TCR clonal expansion, while multiple sclerosis had the least, a level that fell below healthy controls.

Ten or more counts support this clonotype. Its target is unknown. The CDR3 is 14 amino acids. The V end lost 2 bases, the J end lost 1 base, and 7 bases lay between the germline ends. There were 1 million CD4+ or CD8+ T cells used in the sorted libraries. TCRdb used MiXCR to reprocess the 5' RACE reads, holding one entry per CDR3 protein. The table lists about 55,000 distinct CDR3 sequences, 4% of them singletons. The chain couples TRBV12-3 or TRBV12-4 to TRBJ2-3, with D perhaps TRBD1 (5 bases). The sequenced sample was CD4+ T cells from blood. The TCR originated in a woman between 35 and 50 years old with multiple sclerosis. CDR3 sequence (DNA): TGTGCCAGCAGTTTACGCAGGGGCACAGATACGCAGTATTTT. Encoded protein: CASSLRRGTDTQYF.